This is a list of T cell receptor beta chains from one sample in a study of blood T cell repertoires in COVID-19. Only in-frame clones appear in the TCRdb table, and some are missing; sequencing was by immunoSEQ multiplex PCR. The sample includes some 70,000 clones, over 75% seen only once; the top ten take approximately 7%. Sequences were obtained from peripheral blood. The receptors originated from a man aged 50 or older with active COVID-19. Each CDR3 is given with its conserved first and last residue. Each record gives: V gene, CDR3 protein.

TRBV30	CAWSSGELTELFF
TRBV6-2/TRBV6-3	CASSRGQNYEQYF
TRBV29-1	CSVGGFSGTSTDTQYF
TRBV4-1	CASSQGRTGELFF
TRBV9	CASSLYRGGTDTQYF
TRBV7-9	CASSSGLYSPLHF
TRBV7-9	CASSLGTGNQPQHF
TRBV6-5	CASRTAAANTGELFF
TRBV6-5	CASSYYMTVNYGYTF
TRBV4-3	CASSHHPQTGPYGYTF
TRBV5-1	CASTQREGGQRVYTF
TRBV6-2/TRBV6-3	CASSYRGDTQYF
TRBV25-1	CASSGDLGYYGYTF
TRBV4-2	CASSQEPGVTEAFF
TRBV11-2	CASSSGQKYEQYF
TRBV10-3	CAISESKTGANYGYTF
TRBV6-2/TRBV6-3	CASSPIQGGGYTF
TRBV9	CASSVRSGTRGNEKLFF
TRBV28	CASRHRQTRRDSRETQYF
TRBV29-1	CSSGEETDTQYF
TRBV4-3	CASSQGTGQGGQPQHF
TRBV9	CASSVAPGLADTQYF
TRBV10-3	CAISRTSDSYEQYF
TRBV28	CASSGGRRFDSPLHF
TRBV18	CASSLGQGISEKLFF
TRBV6-2/TRBV6-3	CASSRTSGSPYEQYF
TRBV6-5	CASSSRETGIGNTIYF
TRBV5-4	CASSFPGTGAETQYF
TRBV25-1	CASSTGGGPSTDTQYF
TRBV2	CASSVVTEAFF
TRBV9	CASSAQGSGANVLTF
TRBV6-4	CASSRQGNTEAFF
TRBV4-1	CASSQDLEGEEQFF
TRBV27	CASSPRTGTGELFF
TRBV20-1	CSALGGDEQYF
TRBV6-6	CASSYRGGGTQETQYF
TRBV29-1	CSVATGVLTYEQYF
TRBV7-9	CASSPEVGGRGVYEQYF
TRBV7-3	CASSPTGRSTGELFF
TRBV6-2/TRBV6-3	CASSPHRVSSDEQYF
TRBV5-4	CASTILTGGNYGYTF
TRBV3-1/TRBV3-2	CASSLREGGETQYF
TRBV19	CASSTPSRGFLGETQYF
TRBV29-1	CSVARGTEAFF
TRBV28	CASTGVWLNEQFF
TRBV24-1	CATSDLTRSYGYTF
TRBV4-2	CASSPTGVGPIEQYF
TRBV2	CASTQAPENGYTF
TRBV28	CASSSTGYEQYF
TRBV30	CAWTRGQAAAFF
TRBV14	CASSPSQGFPPYEQYF
TRBV12-5	CASGAGQGGAQYF
TRBV4-1	CASSLRSGTRRVGSTDTQYF
TRBV3-1/TRBV3-2	CASSQLPASGVVGQYF
TRBV9	CASSVAAGNAYEQYF
TRBV7-2	CASSPGGGNQPQHF
TRBV3-1/TRBV3-2	CASSQVAPGQSGRNTIYF
TRBV7-2	CASSSPPHYEQYF
TRBV4-2	CASSQARGYSNQPQHF
TRBV12-3/TRBV12-4	CASSLGQNEAFF